The 10 T cell receptor beta chains below come from one sample, sequenced in a study of blood T cell repertoires in COVID-19. Libraries were prepared by immunoSEQ multiplex PCR; TCRdb keeps only in-frame clonotypes and omits some of them. The sample holds tens of thousands of clones, around 90% seen once. The specimen was peripheral blood. Every receptor here comes from an elderly woman with active or convalescent COVID-19.

This chain joins TRBV29-1 and TRBJ1-5; D is unresolved. Germline assignment: CDR1 SQVTM and CDR2 ANQGSEA. The V gene lost 4 bases and the J gene lost 4 bases, with 17 bases spanning the gap. The CDR3 contains 15 residues. The CDR3 bases are TGCAGCGTTGCGGAGACACTTGCGGGGAATCAGCCCCAGCATTTT. It translates to CSVAETLAGNQPQHF. The full variable domain, completed using reference TRBV29-1 and TRBJ1-5, is SAVISQKPSRDICQRGTSLTIQCQVDSQVTMMFWYRQQPGQSLTLIATANQGSEATYESGFVIDKFPISRPNLTFSTLTVSNMSPEDSSIYLCSVAETLAGNQPQHFGDGTRLSIL.

The chain carries TRBV15 and TRBJ1-3; possibly TRBD1 for D (6 bases). V dropped 3 bases and J dropped 4 bases, with 10 bases sitting between them. CDR1 and CDR2 from the germline V gene are LNHNV and YYDKDF (reference sequence). The CDR3 totals 14 residues. The CDR3 nucleotides read TGTGCCACCAGCAGTCTGGGGGCGGGAAACACCATATATTTT. It encodes CATSSLGAGNTIYF.

This rearrangement joins TRBV7-9 to TRBJ1-1; D is perhaps TRBD1 (5 bases). V shed 3 bases and J shed 3 bases, with 11 bases lying between them. Germline CDR1 reads SEHNR; CDR2 reads FQNEAQ (reference sequence). The CDR3 extends over 14 amino acids. The DNA of the CDR3 is TGTGCCAGCAGCTTCTCTCAGGGATACACTGAAGCTTTCTTT. Translated: CASSFSQGYTEAFF.

The rearrangement joins TRBV3-1 (or the pseudogene TRBV3-2) to TRBJ1-1, with a weak D call TRBD1 (5 bases). Trimming removed 0 bases from V and 5 bases from J, with 13 bases in between. The CDR3 is 15 amino acids. The V gene's germline CDR1 is LGHDT and CDR2 YNNKEL (reference sequence). The CDR3 nucleotides read TGTGCCAGCAGCCAAGAGGCCGGGGGTGGTACTGAAGCTTTCTTT. It encodes CASSQEAGGGTEAFF.

The rearrangement joins TRBV9 to TRBJ2-1, with 7 bases fitting TRBD1. The J segment lost 0 bases and the V segment lost 4 bases, leaving 7 bases of the junction unmatched. Germline V gene sequence: CDR1 SGDLS, CDR2 YYNGEE. This CDR3 region has 16 residues. The DNA for the CDR3 is TGTGCCAGCAGCTCCGCGACAGGGAGCTCCTACAATGAGCAGTTCTTC. It codes for CASSSATGSSYNEQFF.

V and J are TRBV7-6 and TRBJ1-1; a weak D match, TRBD1 (5 bases). CDR3 length: 15 residues. Trimming cost V 1 base and J 4 bases, with 13 bases left between them. The V gene's germline CDR1 is SGHVS and CDR2 FNYEAQ. In DNA, the CDR3 is TGTGCCAGCAGCTTAGGGGGCTTAGGTAGCACTGAAGCTTTCTTT. The encoded protein is CASSLGGLGSTEAFF. Combining the CDR3 with reference TRBV7-6 and TRBJ1-1 gives the whole variable domain GAGVSQSPRYKVTKRGQDVALRCDPISGHVSLYWYRQALGQGPEFLTYFNYEAQQDKSGLPNDRFSAERPEGSISTLTIQRTEQRDSAMYRCASSLGGLGSTEAFFGQGTRLTVV.

The gene calls are TRBV5-1 and TRBJ2-7, with D perhaps TRBD1 (5 bases). This CDR3 spans 12 amino acids. Germline V gene data show CDR1 as SGHRS and CDR2 as YFSETQ. Trimming took off 3 bases at V and 4 bases at J, with 8 bases between the two ends. This CDR3 is CASSSQGYEQYF. The CDR3 DNA reads as TGCGCCAGCAGCTCGCAGGGATACGAGCAGTACTTC.

J is TRBJ2-7 and V is TRBV5-5, with 9 nucleotides matching TRBD1. This CDR3 contains 15 residues. J gave up 5 bases and V 0 bases, and 6 bases lay outside the gene matches. Per germline, CDR1 SGHKS and CDR2 YYEKEE (reference sequence). CDR3 coding DNA: TGTGCCAGCAGCTTGGGAGGGGACAGGGCCCACGAGCAGTACTTC. This gives the protein CASSLGGDRAHEQYF.

The J gene is TRBJ2-2, the V gene TRBV24-1, with D hard to call. Trimming took 5 bases from V and 4 from J, leaving 4 bases between them. CDR1 and CDR2 (germline): KGHDR, SFDVKD. The CDR3 covers 12 residues. CDR3 protein: CATSAGTGELFF. For the CDR3, the DNA is TGTGCCACCAGTGCGGGCACCGGGGAGCTGTTTTTT.

The chain carries TRBV18 and TRBJ2-7, with 7 bases matching TRBD1. The CDR3 is 17 residues long. The V and J ends lost 1 base and 6 bases, in that order; junction bases with no gene match: 15. Germline lookup yields CDR1 KGHSH and CDR2 LQKENI. In DNA, the CDR3 is TGTGCCAGCTCACCACAGGACAGGCCCCAAGGTTCGGGCGAGCAGTACTTC. This encodes CASSPQDRPQGSGEQYF.